A selection of T cell receptor beta chains follows, all from one sample in a study of cytomegalovirus exposure and HLA in healthy donors. Clones were sequenced by immunoSEQ multiplex PCR, and TCRdb holds only the in-frame ones, with some missing. The sample consists of around 150,000 clones, about 76% of them appearing once. Input material: PBMCs. The source is a female donor in good health and CMV-seronegative. CDR3s include the opening cysteine and the closing phenylalanine or tryptophan.

j_call v_call cdr3_aa
TRBJ1-1 TRBV5-1 CASSLRTGSAEAFF
TRBJ1-4 TRBV2 CASRGAGHNEKLFF
TRBJ1-4 TRBV4-1 CASSQVKDRGGEKLFF
TRBJ2-7 TRBV2 CASSRTSGSYEQYF
TRBJ2-2 TRBV30 CAGGQGRTGELFF
TRBJ2-3 TRBV10-1 CASSEAPRGDTQYF
TRBJ2-7 TRBV9 CASSVAAGAYEQYF
TRBJ1-5 TRBV2 CASSELGQVNQPQHF
TRBJ1-2 TRBV4-2 CASSQGPGDGYTF
TRBJ2-1 TRBV11-2 CASSLVSSGGLYEQFF
TRBJ1-2 TRBV7-8 CASSPQADSPGVF
TRBJ2-7 TRBV30 CAWSPGLPYEQYF
TRBJ2-3 TRBV7-3 CASSPAGPAENTDTQYF
TRBJ1-5 TRBV6-1 CASSGTVPSINSNQPQHF
TRBJ2-5 TRBV5-1 CASSGGTGQQETQYF
TRBJ1-2 TRBV5-4 CASSWTAGPFYGYTF
TRBJ2-5 TRBV7-3 CASSFSNSVETQYF
TRBJ1-3 TRBV5-6 CASSLADRTSGNTIYF
TRBJ2-7 TRBV15 CATSRDTSLTYEQYF
TRBJ2-3 TRBV30 CAWSGGADTQYF
TRBJ1-1 TRBV27 CASSLQYANTEAFF
TRBJ1-1 TRBV7-6 CASSPDRAYTEAFF
TRBJ1-2 TRBV9 CASSPGTAYGYTF
TRBJ1-2 TRBV18 CASSPPGQAVKDGYTF